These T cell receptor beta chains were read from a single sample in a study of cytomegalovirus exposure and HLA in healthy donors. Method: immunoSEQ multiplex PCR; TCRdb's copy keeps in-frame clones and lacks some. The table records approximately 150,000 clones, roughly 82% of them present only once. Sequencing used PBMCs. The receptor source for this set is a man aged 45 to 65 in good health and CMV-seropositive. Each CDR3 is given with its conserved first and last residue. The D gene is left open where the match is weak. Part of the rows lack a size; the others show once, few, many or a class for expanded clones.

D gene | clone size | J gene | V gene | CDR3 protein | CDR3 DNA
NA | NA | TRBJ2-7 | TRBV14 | CASSQEAGNSYEQYF | TGTGCCAGCAGCCAAGAGGCAGGCAACTCCTACGAGCAGTACTTC
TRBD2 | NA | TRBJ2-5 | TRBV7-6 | CASSLDTGGQETQYF | TGTGCCAGCAGCTTAGATACGGGGGGCCAAGAGACCCAGTACTTC
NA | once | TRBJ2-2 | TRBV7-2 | CASSLQRANTGELFF | TGTGCCAGCAGCTTACAGCGGGCGAACACCGGGGAGCTGTTTTTT
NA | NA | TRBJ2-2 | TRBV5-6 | CASSPIRVRLGTGELFF | TGTGCCAGCAGCCCCATCAGGGTCCGACTGGGCACCGGGGAGCTGTTTTTT
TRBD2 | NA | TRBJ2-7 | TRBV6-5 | CASSLAGGTYEQYF | TGTGCCAGCAGTTTAGCGGGGGGGACCTACGAGCAGTACTTC
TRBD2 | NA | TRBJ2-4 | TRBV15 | CATSRGAGGAGIVQYF | TGTGCCACCAGCAGGGGTGCGGGGGGCGCAGGGATAGTTCAGTACTTC
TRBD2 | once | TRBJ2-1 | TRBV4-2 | CASSQVLTSGRGNEQFF | TGTGCCAGCAGCCAAGTCCTCACTAGCGGGCGTGGGAATGAGCAGTTCTTC
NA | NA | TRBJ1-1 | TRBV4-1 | CASRGLGIPGNTEAFF | TGCGCCAGCAGAGGGCTCGGGATTCCGGGGAACACTGAAGCTTTCTTT
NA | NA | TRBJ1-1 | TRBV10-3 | CAIMVYNPTGNTEAFF | TGTGCCATCATGGTTTACAACCCAACAGGGAACACTGAAGCTTTCTTT
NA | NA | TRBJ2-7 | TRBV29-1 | CSARDTLYEQYF | TGCAGCGCACGGGACACCCTCTACGAGCAGTACTTC
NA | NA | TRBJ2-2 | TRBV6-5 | CASSYGRNTGELFF | TGTGCCAGCAGTTACGGGCGCAACACCGGGGAGCTGTTTTTT
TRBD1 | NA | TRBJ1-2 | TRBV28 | CASTLGQGNGYTF | TGTGCCAGCACCCTGGGACAGGGGAATGGCTACACCTTC
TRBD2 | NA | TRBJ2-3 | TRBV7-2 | CASSLDRTSGGQYF | TGTGCCAGCAGCTTAGATAGGACTAGCGGGGGGCAGTATTTT
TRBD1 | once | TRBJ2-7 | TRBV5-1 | CASSLIQGSSYEQYF | TGCGCCAGCAGCTTGATACAGGGGTCCTCCTACGAGCAGTACTTC
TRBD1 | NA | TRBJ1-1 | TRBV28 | CASSLGQGNTEAFF | TGTGCCAGCAGCCTGGGACAGGGAAACACTGAAGCTTTCTTT
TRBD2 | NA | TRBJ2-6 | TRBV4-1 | CASSQGRGEAGANVLTF | TGCGCCAGCAGCCAAGGTCGGGGGGAGGCTGGGGCCAACGTCCTGACTTTC
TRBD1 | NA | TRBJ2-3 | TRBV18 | CASSPGQDLADTQYF | TGTGCCAGCTCTCCAGGACAGGATCTCGCAGATACGCAGTATTTT